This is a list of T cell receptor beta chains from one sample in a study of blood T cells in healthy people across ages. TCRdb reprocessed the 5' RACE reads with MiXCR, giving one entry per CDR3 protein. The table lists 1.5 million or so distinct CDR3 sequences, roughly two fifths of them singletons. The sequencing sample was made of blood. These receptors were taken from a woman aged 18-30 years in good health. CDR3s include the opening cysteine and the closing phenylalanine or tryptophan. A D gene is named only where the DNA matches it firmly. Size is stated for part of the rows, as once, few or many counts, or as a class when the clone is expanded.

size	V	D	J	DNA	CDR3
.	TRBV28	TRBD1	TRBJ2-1	TGTGCCAGCAGTTTACTCCTTGGACAGGGTCTTAATGAGCAGTTCTTC	CASSLLLGQGLNEQFF
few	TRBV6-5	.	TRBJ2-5	TGTGCCAGCAGTTACACCGCGTGGCATAGGGGAGAGACCCAGTACTTC	CASSYTAWHRGETQYF
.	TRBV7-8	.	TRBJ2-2	TGTGCCAGCAGCCCGACAGTAAACACCGGGGAGCTGTTTTTT	CASSPTVNTGELFF
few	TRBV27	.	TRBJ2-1	TGTGCCAGCGGAGCGCCCTTTGAGCAGTTCTTC	CASGAPFEQFF
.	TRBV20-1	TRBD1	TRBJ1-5	TGCAGTGCTTGGACAGGGTCTAGAGATCAGCCCCAGCATTTT	CSAWTGSRDQPQHF
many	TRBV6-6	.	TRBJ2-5	TGTGCCAGCAGTTACTCGAAAGGCGAGACCCAGTACTTC	CASSYSKGETQYF
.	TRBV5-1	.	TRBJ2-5	TGCGCCAGCAGCCCTTCCGGACAGAGCATGCAGACCCAGTACTTC	CASSPSGQSMQTQYF
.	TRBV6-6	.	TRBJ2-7	TGTGCCGGCAGCACGGGGACCTACACCTTCAGCTCCTACGAGCAGTACTTC	CAGSTGTYTFSSYEQYF
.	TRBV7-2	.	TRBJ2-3	TGTGCCAGCAGCTTCTTGGGAATAGGTACGCAGTATTTT	CASSFLGIGTQYF
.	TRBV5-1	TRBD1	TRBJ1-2	TGCGCCAGCAGCCGAATTTACCGGGACAGGGCGGACTATGGCTACACCTTC	CASSRIYRDRADYGYTF
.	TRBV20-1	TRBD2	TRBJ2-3	TGCAGTGCCACGGTAGCGGGATACACAGATACGCAGTATTTT	CSATVAGYTDTQYF
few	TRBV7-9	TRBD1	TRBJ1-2	TGTGCCAGCAGCCGACAGGGTGGCTACACCTTC	CASSRQGGYTF
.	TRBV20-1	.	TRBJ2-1	TGCAGTGCTACCTGGACAGTACAAGAGACCCAGTTCTTC	CSATWTVQETQFF
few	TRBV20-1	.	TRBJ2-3	TGCAGTGCACAGACTAGGGGGTCAGATACGCAGTATTTT	CSAQTRGSDTQYF
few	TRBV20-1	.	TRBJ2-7	TGCAGTGCGTCTCAGAACCGGTACGAGCAGTACTTC	CSASQNRYEQYF
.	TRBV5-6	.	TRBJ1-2	TGTGCCAGCAGCGTCTGGCTCTCTGGCTACACCTTC	CASSVWLSGYTF
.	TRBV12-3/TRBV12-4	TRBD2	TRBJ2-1	TGTGCCAGCAGTTTAGAAGCGGGGAGCAGTGAGCAGTTCTTC	CASSLEAGSSEQFF
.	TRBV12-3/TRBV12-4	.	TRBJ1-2	TGCGCCAGCAGCTTGGGGGCAGGAGCTAACTATGGCTACACCTTC	CASSLGAGANYGYTF
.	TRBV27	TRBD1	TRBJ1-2	TGTGCCAGCAGTTTAAGGGCAGGGGGGGCTGGCTACACCTTC	CASSLRAGGAGYTF
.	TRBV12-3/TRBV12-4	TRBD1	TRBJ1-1	TGTGCCAGCAGTTTAGGGGGACAGGACACTGAAGCTTTCTTT	CASSLGGQDTEAFF
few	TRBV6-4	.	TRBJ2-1	TGTGCCAGCAGTGACGCGAACCGGTACAATGAGCAGTTCTTC	CASSDANRYNEQFF
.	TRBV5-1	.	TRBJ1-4	TGCGCCAGCTCGGGGGATGATGAAAAACTGTTTTTT	CASSGDDEKLFF
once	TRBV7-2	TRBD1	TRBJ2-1	TGTGCCAGCAGCTTATACGGACAGGGGGGCACTGAGCGGTTCTTC	CASSLYGQGGTERFF
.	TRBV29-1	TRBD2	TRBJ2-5	TGCAGCGTTGAAGATCCTAGCGGGGGGCAGTACTTC	CSVEDPSGGQYF
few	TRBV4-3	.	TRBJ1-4	TGCGCCAGCAGCCAAGGGACGGTCTCTAATGAAAAACTGTTTTTT	CASSQGTVSNEKLFF
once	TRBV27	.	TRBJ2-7	TGTGCCAGCAGTATGGGGGTAGCAGGGGTGTACGAGCAGTACTTC	CASSMGVAGVYEQYF
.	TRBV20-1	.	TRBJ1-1	TGCAGGCCATTCAGGCAGAACACTGAAGCTTTCTTT	CRPFRQNTEAFF
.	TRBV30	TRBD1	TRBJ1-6	TGTGCCTGGAGTCGAACAGGGGGCAATTCACCCCTCCACTTT	CAWSRTGGNSPLHF
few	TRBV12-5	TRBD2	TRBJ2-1	TGTGCTAGTGCCACTAGCGGGGCCAACTACAATGAGCAGTTCTTC	CASATSGANYNEQFF
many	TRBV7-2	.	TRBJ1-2	TGTGCCAGCAGCTTTGCAGGGAACTATGGCTACACCTTC	CASSFAGNYGYTF
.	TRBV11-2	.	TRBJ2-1	TGTGCCAGCAGCTTCTTACACCCAAAGAGCTCCTACAATAAGCAGTTCTTC	CASSFLHPKSSYNKQFF
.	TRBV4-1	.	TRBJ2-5	TGCGCCAGCAGCCAAAGCCCCCCAGGGATAGTGGAGACCCAGTACTTC	CASSQSPPGIVETQYF
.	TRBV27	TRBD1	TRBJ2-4	TGTGCCAGCAGCCGGGACAGGGAACAAAACATTCAGTACTTC	CASSRDREQNIQYF
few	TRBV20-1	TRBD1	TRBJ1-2	TGCAGTGCCAGGGGGGATTTCACCGACCGCGGCTACACCTTC	CSARGDFTDRGYTF
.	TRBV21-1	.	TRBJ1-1	TGTGCCAGCAGCTCGCCGGGGCGTTTCCTGGACACTGAAGCTTTCTTT	CASSSPGRFLDTEAFF
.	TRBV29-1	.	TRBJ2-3	TGCAGCGTGTGGGACTATACGCAGTATTTT	CSVWDYTQYF
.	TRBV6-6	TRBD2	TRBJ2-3	TGTGCCAGTGGAGGAGCGGGGGGGTCCGATACGCAGTATTTT	CASGGAGGSDTQYF
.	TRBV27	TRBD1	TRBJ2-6	TGTGCCAGCAGTTCCACCACAGGGGGCTTAGGAGGGGCCAACGTCCTGACTTTC	CASSSTTGGLGGANVLTF
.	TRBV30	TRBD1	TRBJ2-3	TGTGCATTGGACAGGGGAAGTCCAGATACGCAGTATTTT	CALDRGSPDTQYF
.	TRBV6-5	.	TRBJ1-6	TGTGCCTGTAGAAAGGGGTGGAACTATTCACCCCTCCACTTT	CACRKGWNYSPLHF
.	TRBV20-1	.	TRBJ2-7	TGCAGTGCTAGTTTAGGACACAGCTCCTACGAGCAGTACTTC	CSASLGHSSYEQYF
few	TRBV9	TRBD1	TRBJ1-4	TGTGCCAGCAGCGCGGGACAGGAAATTGAAAAACTGTTTTTT	CASSAGQEIEKLFF
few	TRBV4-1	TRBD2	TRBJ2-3	TGCGCCAGCAGCCAACGTCTAGCGGGGGGTAGTCGAACAGATACGCAGTATTTT	CASSQRLAGGSRTDTQYF